This T cell receptor (beta chain) appears in the sequencing data of a study of identical twins. Trimming at V came to 3 bases and at J to 4 bases, leaving 7 bases not matched to a gene. Looked up from germline, CDR1 is SGDLS and CDR2 is YYNGEE. This CDR3 region has 16 residues. MiXCR, applied by TCRdb to the 5' RACE reads, yields one record per CDR3 protein. Of around 370,000 distinct CDR3 sequences listed, approximately 10% were seen once; the top ten hold about 9.1%. This clonotype turned up a few times. Sequenced input: naive T cells sorted from blood. The chain is built from TRBV9 and TRBJ2-5; 12 bases fit TRBD2. The TCR originated in a woman aged 45-65 years in good health. DNA for the CDR3: TGTGCCAGCAGCGGTGCTAGCGGGAGGGCCGGAGAGACCCAGTACTTC. It specifies CASSGASGRAGETQYF.